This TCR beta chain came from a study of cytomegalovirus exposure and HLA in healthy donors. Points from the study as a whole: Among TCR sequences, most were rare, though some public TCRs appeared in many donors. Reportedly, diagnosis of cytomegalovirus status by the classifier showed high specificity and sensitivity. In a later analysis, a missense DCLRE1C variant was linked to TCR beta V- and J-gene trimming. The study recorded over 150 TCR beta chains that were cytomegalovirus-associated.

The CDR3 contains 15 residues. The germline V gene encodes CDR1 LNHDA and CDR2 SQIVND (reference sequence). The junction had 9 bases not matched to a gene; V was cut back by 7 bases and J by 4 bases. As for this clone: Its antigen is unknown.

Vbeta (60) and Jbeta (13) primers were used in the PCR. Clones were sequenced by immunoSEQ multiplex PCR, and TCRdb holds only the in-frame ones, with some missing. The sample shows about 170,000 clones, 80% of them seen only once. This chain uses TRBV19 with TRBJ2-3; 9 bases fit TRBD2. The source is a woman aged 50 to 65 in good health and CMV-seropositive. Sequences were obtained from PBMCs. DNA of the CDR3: TGTGCCAGTAAATCACTAGCGGGTACGCCAGATACGCAGTATTTT. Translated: CASKSLAGTPDTQYF.